This T cell receptor (beta chain) was sequenced in a study of PD-L1 blockade in urothelial cancer. Study information: Patients with male sex and bladder-origin urothelial cancer accounted for twenty-five of 29 enrolled. Analyzed time points were 3 weeks (second dose) and 6 weeks after therapy began. Researchers found blood samples held a median of 141,255 T cells.

Synthetic spike-ins, TCR analog templates, were added into each PCR. Profiled with immunoSEQ multiplex PCR; TCRdb holds only in-frame clones, not every one. The profile shows 60,000 to 70,000 clones, 81% of them singletons. Time point: pretreatment peripheral blood. CDR1 is SQVTM, CDR2 ANQGSEA, per germline. The CDR3 sequence is 15 residues long. V shed 5 bases, J shed 4 bases, and the junction held 3 bases outside the gene matches. Sequenced material: PBMCs, taken around atezolizumab (anti-PD-L1) treatment. V is TRBV29-1 and J is TRBJ2-1, with 15 bases identical to TRBD2. The TCR sequence derives from a man aged 70-80 years with urothelial cancer. DNA of the CDR3: TGCAGCGTTATCGGACTAGCGGGAGGGTACAATGAGCAGTTCTTC. It specifies CSVIGLAGGYNEQFF.